The 25 T cell receptor beta chains in this list originate from one sample, sequenced in a study of blood T cell repertoires in COVID-19. Sequenced by immunoSEQ multiplex PCR; TCRdb stores in-frame clones only, minus some. The sample includes 110,000 to 150,000 clones, around nine tenths of them seen just once. The sample comprised peripheral blood. These receptor sequences come from a woman aged 40 to 50 with acute or convalescent COVID-19.

This rearrangement joins TRBV9 to TRBJ2-3, with 8 bases matching TRBD2. CDR1 is SGDLS and CDR2 is YYNGEE in the germline V gene. The CDR3 sequence is 18 residues long. The V and J ends lost 0 bases and 4 bases, in that order; junction bases with no gene match: 13. The CDR3 spells CASSVAPGGPVDADTQYF. CDR3 nucleotides: TGTGCCAGCAGCGTAGCCCCGGGGGGGCCGGTCGACGCAGATACGCAGTATTTT. Together with reference TRBV9 and TRBJ2-3, the CDR3 gives the full variable domain: DSGVTQTPKHLITATGQRVTLRCSPRSGDLSVYWYQQSLDQGLQFLIQYYNGEERAKGNILERFSAQQFPDLHSELNLSSLELGDSALYFCASSVAPGGPVDADTQYFGPGTRLTVL.

The CDR3: CASSHGQGKYEQYF. The CDR3 DNA reads TGTGCCAGCAGCCACGGACAGGGGAAGTACGAGCAGTACTTC. The genes are TRBV7-3 and TRBJ2-7; TRBD1 agrees at 9 bases. The junction had 6 bases not matched to a gene; V was cut back by 5 bases and J by 4 bases. The CDR3 length is 14 residues. Germline CDR1 reads SGHTA; CDR2 reads FQGTGA.

CDR3 nucleotide sequence: TGTGCCAGCAGCTACTTAAGTTATGGCTACACCTTC. Its protein is CASSYLSYGYTF. J is TRBJ1-2 and V is TRBV9, with D unresolved. This CDR3 contains 12 residues. The germline V and J ends were trimmed by 4 bases and 5 bases, with 9 bases remaining between them. Germline assignment: CDR1 SGDLS and CDR2 YYNGEE.

This rearrangement joins TRBV5-1 to TRBJ1-1, with 7 bases fitting TRBD1. This CDR3 region has 14 residues. The germline V gene has CDR1 SGHRS and CDR2 YFSETQ. The V and J ends lost 5 bases and 0 bases, in that order; junction bases with no gene match: 4. The DNA of the CDR3 is TGCGCCAGCAGTGGACAGGCGGTGAACACTGAAGCTTTCTTT. This gives the protein CASSGQAVNTEAFF.

The CDR3 here is CASSFLPGLANYGYTF. CDR3 nucleotides: TGTGCCAGCAGCTTCCTGCCGGGACTGGCAAACTATGGCTACACCTTC. The chain employs TRBV3-1 (or the pseudogene TRBV3-2) and TRBJ1-2; tentatively, D is TRBD1 (5 bases). Germline V gives CDR1 LGHDT, CDR2 YNNKEL (reference sequence). V was shortened by 5 bases and J by 2 bases, with 18 bases between the two germline ends. This CDR3 region has 16 residues.

This rearrangement joins TRBV27 to TRBJ2-5, with TRBD2 as a possible D gene (5 bases). Trimming removed 4 bases at V and 9 bases at J, with 21 bases between. The CDR3 consists of 15 residues. The germline CDR1 and CDR2 sequences are MNHEY and SMNVEV (reference sequence). The CDR3 bases are TGTGCCAGCAGTTCCCACCAACTAGGAGGTACGGCCCAGTACTTC. Protein sequence: CASSSHQLGGTAQYF.

The gene calls are TRBV14 and TRBJ1-3, with D possibly TRBD1 on 5 matching bases. CDR3 length: 13 residues. CDR1 SGHDN and CDR2 FVKESK come from the germline V gene. Trimming stripped 0 bases from V and 7 bases from J, with 7 bases between. CDR3 sequence reads: CASSQESGNTIYF. CDR3 DNA sequence: TGTGCCAGCAGCCAAGAGTCAGGGAACACCATATATTTT.

Notes on this clone: A read error may account for a junction end that differs from germline. This chain links TRBV30 with TRBJ2-1; the D gene is possibly TRBD2 (6 bases). The CDR3 has 15 amino acids. Germline lookup yields CDR1 GTSNPN and CDR2 SVGIG (reference sequence). CDR3 in amino acids: CAWSKRAGSNNEQFF. Written as DNA, the CDR3 is TGTGCCTGGAGCAAGCGAGCGGGCTCCAACAATGAGCAGTTCTTC.

The V and J genes are TRBV7-3 and TRBJ2-7; no clear D. CDR1 is SGHTA, CDR2 FQGTGA, per germline. Trimming left V 5 bases short and J 3 bases short, with 11 bases between. The CDR3 runs 13 residues. CDR3 protein: CASSLVGGYEQYF. The DNA of the CDR3 is TGTGCCAGCAGCCTGGTTGGCGGCTACGAGCAGTACTTC.

This clone appeared a few times. The chain combines TRBV20-1 with TRBJ1-2; D ambiguous. The V end was cut by 3 bases, the J end by 8 bases, with 16 bases between. The CDR3 runs to 13 residues. Germline V gene sequence: CDR1 DFQATT, CDR2 SNEGSKA (reference sequence). The DNA for the CDR3 is TGCAGTGCTAGTGGCGACCAGACGCGGGGCTACACCTTC. Its translation: CSASGDQTRGYTF.

The chain has TRBV11-3 and TRBJ1-2, with a possible D match to TRBD1 (6 bases). Germline V gives CDR1 SGHNT, CDR2 YENEEA. V was clipped by 5 bases and J by 4 bases, with 23 bases between them. The CDR3 spans 17 residues. This CDR3 is CASSRTTPGQRIYGYTF. The DNA for the CDR3 is TGTGCCAGCAGCCGAACTACTCCGGGACAAAGAATCTATGGCTACACCTTC.

The chain has TRBV27 and TRBJ1-5; 8 nucleotides align to TRBD1. V gave up 6 bases and J gave up 4 bases; unmatched junction bases: 2. Per the germline V gene, CDR1 is MNHEY and CDR2 is SMNVEV (reference sequence). This CDR3 region has 13 residues. The CDR3 DNA follows: TGTGCCAGCAGGAGGACAGGGAATCAGCCCCAGCATTTT. It is translated as CASRRTGNQPQHF.

The rearrangement joins TRBV25-1 to TRBJ1-2; D not certain. This CDR3 is 13 amino acids long. V lost 5 bases and J 1 base, leaving 8 bases between the germline ends. Germline V gives CDR1 MGHDK, CDR2 SYGVNS. As DNA, the CDR3 is TGTGCCAGCAGTCTCGGGGATAACTATGGCTACACCTTC. This encodes CASSLGDNYGYTF.

The chain carries TRBV5-4 and TRBJ2-4, with 9 bases that match TRBD2. The CDR3 is made up of 15 amino acids. Germline V CDR1 and CDR2: SGHNT, YYREEE (reference sequence). The V segment lost 0 bases and the J segment 10 bases; nucleotides outside the gene matches: 8. The CDR3 loop reads CASSLGGGRAEIQYF. The DNA of the CDR3 is TGTGCCAGCAGCTTGGGGGGCGGGAGGGCCGAAATTCAGTACTTC. The whole variable domain, remainder taken from reference TRBV5-4 and TRBJ2-4, is ETGVTQSPTHLIKTRGQQVTLRCSSQSGHNTVSWYQQALGQGPQFIFQYYREEENGRGNFPPRFSGLQFPNYSSELNVNALELDDSALYLCASSLGGGRAEIQYFGAGTRLSVL.

This chain connects TRBV6-4 to TRBJ2-3; TRBD2 matches 12 bases. This CDR3 has 15 amino acids. Germline trimming cut 4 bases from V and 4 bases from J; bases unmatched to any gene: 3. CDR1 and CDR2 from the germline V gene are MRHNA and SNTAGT. CDR3 coding DNA: TGTGCCAGCAGTGCGACTAGCGGGGGAGCAGATACGCAGTATTTT. Amino acid sequence: CASSATSGGADTQYF.

The V gene is TRBV6-2 or TRBV6-3, the J gene TRBJ1-1; D unclear. The CDR3 covers 14 residues. Germline CDR1 and CDR2: MNHEY and SVGEGT. The ends were cut back, 2 bases at V and 5 bases at J, with 12 bases in the middle. The CDR3 reads CASSYAPGWTEAFF. For the CDR3, the DNA is TGTGCCAGCAGTTACGCGCCGGGGTGGACTGAAGCTTTCTTT.

This chain joins TRBV11-2 and TRBJ2-1; a weak D match, TRBD2 (5 bases). V was cut by 3 bases and J by 5 bases, with 14 bases left in between. The CDR3 has 15 amino acids. Germline-derived CDR1 and CDR2 are SGHAT and FQNNGV. The CDR3 spells CASSFSAGPDNEQFF. The CDR3 nucleotides read TGTGCCAGCAGCTTCTCGGCGGGTCCGGACAATGAGCAGTTCTTC.

This clone was recorded at least ten times. The rearrangement links TRBV29-1 to TRBJ2-7, with a tentative D call TRBD2 (6 bases). V lost 6 bases to trimming and J lost 6 bases, with 15 bases between them. Germline CDR1 SQVTM, CDR2 ANQGSEA. The CDR3 extends over 12 amino acids. The CDR3 is CSVRDFRLEQYF. CDR3 DNA sequence: TGCAGCGTCCGGGACTTCAGACTCGAGCAGTACTTC.

The CDR3 spells CASSEWRGARTDTQYF. CDR3 coding DNA: TGTGCCAGCAGTGAGTGGCGGGGGGCTCGCACAGATACGCAGTATTTT. V and J are TRBV2 and TRBJ2-3; 8 bases align to TRBD2. The CDR3 is made up of 16 amino acids. Trimming removed 3 bases from V and 1 base from J; junction bases left unmatched: 6. CDR1 is SNHLY, CDR2 FYNNEI, per germline. Together with reference TRBV2 and TRBJ2-3, the CDR3 gives the full variable domain: EPEVTQTPSHQVTQMGQEVILRCVPISNHLYFYWYRQILGQKVEFLVSFYNNEISEKSEIFDDQFSVERPDGSNFTLKIRSTKLEDSAMYFCASSEWRGARTDTQYFGPGTRLTVL.

The chain combines TRBV19 with TRBJ1-2; TRBD1 aligns across 10 bases. From germline, CDR1 is LNHDA and CDR2 SQIVND (reference sequence). This CDR3 spans 14 amino acids. Losses at the gene ends were 6 bases for V and 4 bases for J; bases not matched to a gene: 5. The CDR3 nucleotides read TGTGCCAGTAGATGGGACAGGGGATCCTATGGCTACACCTTC. Its translation: CASRWDRGSYGYTF.

The genes are TRBV7-2 and TRBJ2-3; TRBD2 matches 8 bases. Germline V gene data show CDR1 as SGHTA and CDR2 as FQGNSA. The J segment lost 6 bases and the V segment lost 1 base, leaving 12 bases of the junction unmatched. This CDR3 spans 17 amino acids. Written as DNA, the CDR3 is TGTGCCAGCAGCTTAGATGGGAGCGGGAGCGGTCTGGATACGCAGTATTTT. Encoded protein: CASSLDGSGSGLDTQYF.

The chain couples TRBV18 to TRBJ2-5, with D perhaps matching TRBD2 (5 bases). V was clipped by 2 bases and J by 4 bases, with 8 bases between them. CDR3 length equals 13 residues. Germline-derived CDR1 and CDR2 are KGHSH and LQKENI. CDR3 DNA sequence: TGTGCCAGCTCACCAAAAAGCGGAGAGACCCAGTACTTC. This encodes CASSPKSGETQYF. Together with reference TRBV18 and TRBJ2-5, the CDR3 gives the full variable domain: NAGVMQNPRHLVRRRGQEARLRCSPMKGHSHVYWYRQLPEEGLKFMVYLQKENIIDESGMPKERFSAEFPKEGPSILRIQQVVRGDSAAYFCASSPKSGETQYFGPGTRLLVL.

The chain couples TRBV5-3 to TRBJ1-5; possibly TRBD1 for D (6 bases). TRBV5-3 is identified as an open reading frame with a role that is uncertain. Trimming left V 4 bases short and J 7 bases short, with 18 bases between. The CDR3 is made up of 15 amino acids. CDR3 sequence (DNA): TGTGCCAGAAGCCTGAATTGGGGGGGGCGACAGCCCCAGCATTTT. Its protein product is CARSLNWGGRQPQHF.

The V gene is TRBV3-1 (or the pseudogene TRBV3-2), the J gene TRBJ2-4; a weak D match, TRBD1 (6 bases). Germline lookup yields CDR1 LGHDT and CDR2 YNNKEL (reference sequence). The CDR3 extends over 14 amino acids. Deletions cut 3 bases from V and 7 bases from J, with 13 bases between. CDR3 DNA sequence: TGTGCCAGCAGCCATAGGCAGGGGACGAACATTCAGTACTTC. Translation: CASSHRQGTNIQYF.

This sequence joins TRBV27 and TRBJ1-1; D gene unclear. The CDR3 is 11 residues long. Germline V gene lookup returns CDR1 MNHEY and CDR2 SMNVEV (reference sequence). V lost 10 bases to trimming and J lost 4 bases, with 10 bases between them. The CDR3 loop reads CATPRVTEAFF. The DNA for the CDR3 is TGTGCCACCCCGCGGGTCACTGAAGCTTTCTTT.